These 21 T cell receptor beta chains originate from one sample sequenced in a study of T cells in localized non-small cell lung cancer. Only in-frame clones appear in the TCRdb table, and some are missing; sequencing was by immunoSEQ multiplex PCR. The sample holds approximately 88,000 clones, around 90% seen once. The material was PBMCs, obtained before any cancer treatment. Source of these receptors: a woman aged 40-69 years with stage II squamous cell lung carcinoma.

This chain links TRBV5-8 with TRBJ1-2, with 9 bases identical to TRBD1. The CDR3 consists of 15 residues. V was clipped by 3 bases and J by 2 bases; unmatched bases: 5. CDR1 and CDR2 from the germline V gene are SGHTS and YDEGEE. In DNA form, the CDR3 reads TGTGCCAGCAGCTCCACCGGGACAGGGAACTATGGCTACACCTTC. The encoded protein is CASSSTGTGNYGYTF.

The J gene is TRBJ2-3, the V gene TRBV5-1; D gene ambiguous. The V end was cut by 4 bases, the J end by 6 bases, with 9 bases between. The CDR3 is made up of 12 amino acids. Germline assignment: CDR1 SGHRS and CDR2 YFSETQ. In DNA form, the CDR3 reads TGCGCCAGCAGCAAGCCTTCCGATACGCAGTATTTT. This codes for CASSKPSDTQYF.

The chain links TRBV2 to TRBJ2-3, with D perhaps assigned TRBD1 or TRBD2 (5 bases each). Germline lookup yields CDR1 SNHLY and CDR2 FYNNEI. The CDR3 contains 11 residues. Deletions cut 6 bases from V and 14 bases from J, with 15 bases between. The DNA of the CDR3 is TGTGCCAGCAGCACCGGGACCCCCCCGTATTTT. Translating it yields CASSTGTPPYF.

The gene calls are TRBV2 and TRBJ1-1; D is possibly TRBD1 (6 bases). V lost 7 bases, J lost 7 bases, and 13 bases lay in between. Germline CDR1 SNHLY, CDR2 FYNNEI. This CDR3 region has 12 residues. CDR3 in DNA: TGTGCCAGCACGGTGGGGGCCATTGAAGCTTTCTTT. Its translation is CASTVGAIEAFF.

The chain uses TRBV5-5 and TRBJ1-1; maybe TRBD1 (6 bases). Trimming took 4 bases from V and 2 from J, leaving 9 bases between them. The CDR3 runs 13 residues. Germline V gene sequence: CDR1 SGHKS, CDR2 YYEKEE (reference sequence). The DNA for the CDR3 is TGTGCCAGCAGCCGGACAGCCAACACTGAAGCTTTCTTT. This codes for CASSRTANTEAFF.

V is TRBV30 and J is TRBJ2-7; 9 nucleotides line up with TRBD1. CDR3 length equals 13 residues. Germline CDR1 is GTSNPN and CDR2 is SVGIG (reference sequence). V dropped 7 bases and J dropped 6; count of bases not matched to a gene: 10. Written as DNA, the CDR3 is TGTGCCTTGGAAGGGACAGGGTTTAGCGAGCAGTACTTC. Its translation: CALEGTGFSEQYF.

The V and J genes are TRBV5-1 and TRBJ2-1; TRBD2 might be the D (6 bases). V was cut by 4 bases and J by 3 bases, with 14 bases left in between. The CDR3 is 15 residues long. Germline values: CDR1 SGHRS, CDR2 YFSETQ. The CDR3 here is CASSPSGTDYNEQFF. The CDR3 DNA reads TGCGCCAGCAGCCCTTCCGGGACTGACTACAATGAGCAGTTCTTC.

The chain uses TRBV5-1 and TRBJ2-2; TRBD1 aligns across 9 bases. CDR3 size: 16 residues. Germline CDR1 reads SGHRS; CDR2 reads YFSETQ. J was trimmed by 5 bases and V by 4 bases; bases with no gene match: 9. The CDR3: CASSLDRGFSTGELFF. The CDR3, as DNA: TGCGCCAGCAGCCTGGACAGGGGTTTTTCGACCGGGGAGCTGTTTTTT. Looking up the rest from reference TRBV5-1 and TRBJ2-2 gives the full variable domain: KAGVTQTPRYLIKTRGQQVTLSCSPISGHRSVSWYQQTPGQGLQFLFEYFSETQRNKGNFPGRFSGRQFSNSRSEMNVSTLELGDSALYLCASSLDRGFSTGELFFGEGSRLTVL.

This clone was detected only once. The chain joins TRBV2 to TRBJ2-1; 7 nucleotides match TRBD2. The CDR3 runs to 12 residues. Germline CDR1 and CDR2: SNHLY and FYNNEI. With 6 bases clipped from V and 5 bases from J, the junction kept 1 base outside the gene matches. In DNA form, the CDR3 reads TGTGCCAGCAGGGGGGGGAACAATGAGCAGTTCTTC. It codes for CASRGGNNEQFF.

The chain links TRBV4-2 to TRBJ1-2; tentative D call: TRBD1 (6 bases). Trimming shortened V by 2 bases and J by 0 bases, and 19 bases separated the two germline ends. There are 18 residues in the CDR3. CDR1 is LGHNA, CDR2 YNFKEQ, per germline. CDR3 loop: CASSQISDRTQANYGYTF. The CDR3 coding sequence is TGTGCCAGCAGCCAAATTAGTGACAGGACTCAAGCTAACTATGGCTACACCTTC.

CDR3 DNA: TGTGCCAGCAGCAGAATAAATAGCAATCAGCCCCAGCATTTT. It codes for CASSRINSNQPQHF. This chain connects TRBV7-2 to TRBJ1-5; no reliable D call. The germline V and J ends were trimmed by 5 bases and 0 bases, with 8 bases remaining between them. The CDR3 length is 14 residues. CDR1 and CDR2 from the germline V gene are SGHTA and FQGNSA.

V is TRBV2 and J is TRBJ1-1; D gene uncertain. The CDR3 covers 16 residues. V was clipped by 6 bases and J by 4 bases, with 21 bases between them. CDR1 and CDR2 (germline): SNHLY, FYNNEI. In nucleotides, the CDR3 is TGTGCCAGCAGCCCCTTAATAGGGAAATGGAGCACTGAAGCTTTCTTT. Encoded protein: CASSPLIGKWSTEAFF. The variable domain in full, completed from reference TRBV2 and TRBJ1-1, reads EPEVTQTPSHQVTQMGQEVILRCVPISNHLYFYWYRQILGQKVEFLVSFYNNEISEKSEIFDDQFSVERPDGSNFTLKIRSTKLEDSAMYFCASSPLIGKWSTEAFFGQGTRLTVV.

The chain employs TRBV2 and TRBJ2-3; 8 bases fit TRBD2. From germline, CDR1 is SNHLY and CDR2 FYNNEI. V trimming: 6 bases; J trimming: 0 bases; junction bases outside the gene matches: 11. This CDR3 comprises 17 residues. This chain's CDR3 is CASSFSLVAGSTDTQYF. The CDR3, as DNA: TGTGCCAGCAGCTTCTCTCTTGTAGCGGGGAGCACAGATACGCAGTATTTT.

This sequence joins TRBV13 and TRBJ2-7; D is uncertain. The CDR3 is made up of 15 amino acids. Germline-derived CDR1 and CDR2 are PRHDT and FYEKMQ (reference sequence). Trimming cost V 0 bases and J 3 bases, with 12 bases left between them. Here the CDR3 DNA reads TGTGCCAGCAGCTTAGGGCGGATGCGTAACTACGAGCAGTACTTC. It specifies CASSLGRMRNYEQYF.

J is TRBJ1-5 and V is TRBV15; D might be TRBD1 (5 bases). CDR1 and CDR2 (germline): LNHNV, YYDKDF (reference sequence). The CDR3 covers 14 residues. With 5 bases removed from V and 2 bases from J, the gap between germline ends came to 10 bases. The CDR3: CATSWRGGNQPQHF. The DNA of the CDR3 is TGTGCCACCAGCTGGCGGGGCGGCAATCAGCCCCAGCATTTT.

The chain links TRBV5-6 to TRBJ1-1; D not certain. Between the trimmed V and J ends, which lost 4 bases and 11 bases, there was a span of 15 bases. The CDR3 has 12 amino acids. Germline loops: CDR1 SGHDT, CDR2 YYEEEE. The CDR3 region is CASSTSWGGAFF. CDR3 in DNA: TGTGCCAGCAGCACATCATGGGGAGGGGCTTTCTTT.

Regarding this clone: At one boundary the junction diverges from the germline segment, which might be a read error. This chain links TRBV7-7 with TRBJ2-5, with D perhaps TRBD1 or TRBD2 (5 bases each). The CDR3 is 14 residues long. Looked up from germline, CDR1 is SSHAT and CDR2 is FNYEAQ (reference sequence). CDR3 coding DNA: TGTGCTAGCAGCTTGAGGGGTCAGGAAGAGACCCAGTACTTC. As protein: CASSLRGQEETQYF.

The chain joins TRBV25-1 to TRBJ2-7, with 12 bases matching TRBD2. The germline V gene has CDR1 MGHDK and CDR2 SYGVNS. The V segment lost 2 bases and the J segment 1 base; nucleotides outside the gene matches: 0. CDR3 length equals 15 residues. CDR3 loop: CASSETSGGSYEQYF. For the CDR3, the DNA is TGTGCCAGCAGTGAAACTAGCGGGGGGTCCTACGAGCAGTACTTC.

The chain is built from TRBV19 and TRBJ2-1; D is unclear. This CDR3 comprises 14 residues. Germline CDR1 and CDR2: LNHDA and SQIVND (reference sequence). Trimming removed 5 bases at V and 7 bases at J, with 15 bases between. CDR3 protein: CASSPGRPLNEQFF. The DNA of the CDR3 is TGTGCCAGTAGTCCCGGAAGGCCCCTAAATGAGCAGTTCTTC.

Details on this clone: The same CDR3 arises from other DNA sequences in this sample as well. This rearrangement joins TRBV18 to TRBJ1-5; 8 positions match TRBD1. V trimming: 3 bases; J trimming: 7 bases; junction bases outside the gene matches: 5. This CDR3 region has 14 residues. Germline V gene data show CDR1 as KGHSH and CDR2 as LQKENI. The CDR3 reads CASSPGQGGQPQHF. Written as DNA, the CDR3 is TGTGCCAGCTCACCCGGACAGGGAGGGCAGCCCCAGCATTTT.

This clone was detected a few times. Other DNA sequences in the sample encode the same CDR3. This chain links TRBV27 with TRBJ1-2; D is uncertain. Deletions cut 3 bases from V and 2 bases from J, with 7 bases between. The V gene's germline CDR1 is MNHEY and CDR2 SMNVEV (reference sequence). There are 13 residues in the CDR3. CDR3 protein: CASSFEGNYGYTF. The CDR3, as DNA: TGTGCCAGCAGTTTTGAGGGAAACTATGGCTACACCTTC.